This T cell receptor beta chain stems from a study of T cell repertoires in cytomegalovirus infection. Concerning this clonotype: The target antigen is unknown.

MiXCR, applied by TCRdb to the reads, yields one record per CDR3 protein. The sample includes 550,000 to 700,000 distinct CDR3 sequences, 40% of them seen just once. The specimen comprised cultured PBMCs, sampled from culture after CMV antigen stimulation. The receptor comes from a human donor in good health (CMV status not recorded). Some clones in this sample may be carry-over from other donors' samples.

DNA for the CDR3: TGTGCCAGTCAACCGACAGATACCTACAATGAGCAGTTCTTC. Translating gives CASQPTDTYNEQFF. This sequence joins TRBV28 and TRBJ2-1; a weak D match, TRBD1 (5 bases). The CDR3 spans 14 residues. V was trimmed by 9 bases and J by 2 bases, leaving 14 bases between them. Germline CDR1 MDHEN, CDR2 SYDVKM.